This T cell receptor beta chain was documented in a study of neurological immune-mediated disorders. CDR3 length: 14 amino acids. The V end was cut by 7 bases, the J end by 3 bases, with 15 bases between. Germline V gives CDR1 MNHNY, CDR2 SVGAGI (reference sequence). The T cells used for sorted libraries numbered roughly 910,000, either CD4+ or CD8+. This clonotype was detected many times. cDNA was made by 5'RACE with 10-nucleotide random UMIs. One entry per CDR3 protein, called by TCRdb with MiXCR from the 5' RACE reads. The sample holds 35,000 to 45,000 distinct CDR3 sequences, 11% seen once. The V gene is TRBV6-6, the J gene TRBJ1-2; maybe TRBD1 (6 bases). This TCR came from a woman aged 30 to 39 with HTLV-1-associated myelopathy (HAM/TSP). The specimen was CD4+ T cells from blood. CDR3: CASNALRTDYGYTF. CDR3 coding DNA: TGTGCCAGCAACGCCCTGAGGACAGACTATGGCTACACCTTC.